Detailed here is one T cell receptor beta chain. This entry belongs to a study of T cell responses to AZD1222 COVID-19 vaccine. The germline V gene has CDR1 SGHTA and CDR2 FQGTGA. V was pared by 5 bases and J by 6 bases, with 9 bases of the junction left unmatched. The CDR3 consists of 14 residues. Here immunoSEQ multiplex PCR was the method, and the copy in TCRdb shows in-frame clones only, minus some. The sample lists about 55,000 clones; 80% to 90% were seen once. The V gene is TRBV7-3, the J gene TRBJ1-1; 7 bases match TRBD1. Source: peripheral blood, taken on day 0 of AZD1222 vaccination. The receptor was derived from an adult in good health. CDR3 coding DNA: TGTGCCAGCAGCCCCTCGACAGGGAGGGCTGAAGCTTTCTTT. Protein sequence: CASSPSTGRAEAFF.